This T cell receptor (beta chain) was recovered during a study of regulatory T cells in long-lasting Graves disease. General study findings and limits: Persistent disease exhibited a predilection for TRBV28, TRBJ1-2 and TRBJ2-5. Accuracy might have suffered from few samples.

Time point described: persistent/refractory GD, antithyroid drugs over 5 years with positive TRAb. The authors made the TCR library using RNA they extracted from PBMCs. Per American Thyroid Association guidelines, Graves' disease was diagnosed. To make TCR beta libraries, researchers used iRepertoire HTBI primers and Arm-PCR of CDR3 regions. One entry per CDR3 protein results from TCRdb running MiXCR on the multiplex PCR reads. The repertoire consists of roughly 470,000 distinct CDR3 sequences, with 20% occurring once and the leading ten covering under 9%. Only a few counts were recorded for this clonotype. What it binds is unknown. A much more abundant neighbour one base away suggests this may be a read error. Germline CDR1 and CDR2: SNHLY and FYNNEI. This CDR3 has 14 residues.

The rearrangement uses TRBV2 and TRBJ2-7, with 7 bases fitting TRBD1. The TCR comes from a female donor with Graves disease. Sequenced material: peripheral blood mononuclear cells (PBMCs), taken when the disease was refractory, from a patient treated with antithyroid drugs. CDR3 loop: CASSVPGGFYGQYF. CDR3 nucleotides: TGTGCCAGCAGTGTGCCAGGGGGTTTCTACGGGCAGTACTTC.